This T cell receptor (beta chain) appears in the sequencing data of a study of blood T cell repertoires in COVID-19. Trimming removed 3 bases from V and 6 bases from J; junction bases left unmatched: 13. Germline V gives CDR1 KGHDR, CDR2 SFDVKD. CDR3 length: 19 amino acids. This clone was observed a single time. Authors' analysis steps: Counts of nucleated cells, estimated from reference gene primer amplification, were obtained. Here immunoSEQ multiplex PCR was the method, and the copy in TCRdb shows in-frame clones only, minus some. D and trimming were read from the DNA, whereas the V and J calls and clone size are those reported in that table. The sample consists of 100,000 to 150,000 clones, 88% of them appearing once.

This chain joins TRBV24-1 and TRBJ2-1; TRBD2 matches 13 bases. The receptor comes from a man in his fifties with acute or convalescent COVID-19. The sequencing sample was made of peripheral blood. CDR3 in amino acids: CATSDPPRTSGSIGNEQFF. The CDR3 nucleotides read TGTGCCACCAGTGATCCTCCTCGGACTAGCGGGAGCATAGGCAATGAGCAGTTCTTC.